This record looks at one T cell receptor beta chain sequence and its context. The antigen remains undetermined. This sample was included in a study of cytotoxic CD8 clonotypes in ibrutinib-treated CLL. For the study at large: Response sampling occurred after a median roughly 11 months of treatment (range 6 to 36). Mean per-sample yields comprised around 260,000 productive templates and tens of thousands of productive rearrangements.

Study findings and constraints: Collection times varied between progressing and sustained-remission patients. Clonality rose at ibrutinib response and fell back toward baseline at progression.

The germline V and J ends were trimmed by 4 bases and 1 base, with 4 bases remaining between them. Germline V gene lookup returns CDR1 ENHRY and CDR2 SYGVKD. There are 13 residues in the CDR3. Using immunoSEQ multiplex PCR, the repertoire was profiled, and TCRdb retains in-frame clones only, with some absent. In the table there are around 92,000 clones, roughly three quarters of which are singletons. This sequence was found in a human donor with chronic lymphocytic leukemia. J is TRBJ2-2 and V is TRBV10-3; D remains unclear. The source was PBMCs, collected after 24 months of ibrutinib treatment. CDR3 protein: CAISGLNTGELFF. Written as DNA, the CDR3 is TGTGCCATCAGTGGGCTGAACACCGGGGAGCTGTTTTTT.